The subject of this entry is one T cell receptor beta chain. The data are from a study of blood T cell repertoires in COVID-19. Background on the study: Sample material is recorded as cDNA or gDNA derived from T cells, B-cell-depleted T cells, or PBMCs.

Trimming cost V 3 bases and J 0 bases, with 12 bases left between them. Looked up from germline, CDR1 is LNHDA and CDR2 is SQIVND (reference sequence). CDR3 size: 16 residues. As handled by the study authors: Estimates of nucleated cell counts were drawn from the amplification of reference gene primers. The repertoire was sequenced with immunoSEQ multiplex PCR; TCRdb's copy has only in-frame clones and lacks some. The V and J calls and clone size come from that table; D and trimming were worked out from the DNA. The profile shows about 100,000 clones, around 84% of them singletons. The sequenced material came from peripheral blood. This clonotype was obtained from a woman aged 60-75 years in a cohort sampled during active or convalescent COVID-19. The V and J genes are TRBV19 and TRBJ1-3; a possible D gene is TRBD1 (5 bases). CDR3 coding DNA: TGTGCCAGTAGTATCTGGGGCCGAAGCTCTGGAAACACCATATATTTT. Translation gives CASSIWGRSSGNTIYF.